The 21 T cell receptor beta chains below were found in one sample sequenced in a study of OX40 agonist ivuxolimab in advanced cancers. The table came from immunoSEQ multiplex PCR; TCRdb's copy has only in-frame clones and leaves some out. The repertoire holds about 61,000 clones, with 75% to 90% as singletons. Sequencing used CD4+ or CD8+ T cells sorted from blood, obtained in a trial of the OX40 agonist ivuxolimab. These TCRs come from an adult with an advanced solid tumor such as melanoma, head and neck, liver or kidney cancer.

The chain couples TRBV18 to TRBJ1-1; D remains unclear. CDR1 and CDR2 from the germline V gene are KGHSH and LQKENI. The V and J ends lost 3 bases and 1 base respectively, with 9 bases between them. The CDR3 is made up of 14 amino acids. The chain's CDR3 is CASSPVQTNTEAFF. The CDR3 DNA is TGTGCCAGCTCACCGGTACAGACGAACACTGAAGCTTTCTTT.

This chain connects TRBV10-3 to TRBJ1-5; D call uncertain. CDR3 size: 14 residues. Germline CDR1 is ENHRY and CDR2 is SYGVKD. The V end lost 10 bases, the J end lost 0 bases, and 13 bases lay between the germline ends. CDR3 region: CATTRDSSNQPQHF. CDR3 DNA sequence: TGTGCCACCACCAGAGATTCTAGCAATCAGCCCCAGCATTTT.

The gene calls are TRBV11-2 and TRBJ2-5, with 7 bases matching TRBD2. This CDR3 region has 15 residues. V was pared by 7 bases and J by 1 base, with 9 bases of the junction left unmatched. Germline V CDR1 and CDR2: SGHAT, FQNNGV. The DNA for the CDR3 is TGTGCCAGCACCACGGGGGTAGCGGGCCAAGAGACCCAGTACTTC. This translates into CASTTGVAGQETQYF.

The CDR3 loop reads CASSSETQYF. As DNA, the CDR3 is TGTGCCAGCAGTTCAGAGACCCAGTACTTC. V usage is TRBV2 and J usage is TRBJ2-5; D is unresolved. The germline CDR1 and CDR2 sequences are SNHLY and FYNNEI. Trimming cost V 5 bases and J 4 bases, with 2 bases left between them. The CDR3 sequence is 10 residues long.

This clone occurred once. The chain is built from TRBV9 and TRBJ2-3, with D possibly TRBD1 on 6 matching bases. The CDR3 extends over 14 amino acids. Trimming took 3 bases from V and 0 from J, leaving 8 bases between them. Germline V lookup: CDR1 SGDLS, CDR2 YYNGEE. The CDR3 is CASSGQASTDTQYF. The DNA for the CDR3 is TGTGCCAGCAGCGGACAGGCGAGCACAGATACGCAGTATTTT. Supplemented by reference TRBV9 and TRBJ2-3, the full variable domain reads DSGVTQTPKHLITATGQRVTLRCSPRSGDLSVYWYQQSLDQGLQFLIQYYNGEERAKGNILERFSAQQFPDLHSELNLSSLELGDSALYFCASSGQASTDTQYFGPGTRLTVL.

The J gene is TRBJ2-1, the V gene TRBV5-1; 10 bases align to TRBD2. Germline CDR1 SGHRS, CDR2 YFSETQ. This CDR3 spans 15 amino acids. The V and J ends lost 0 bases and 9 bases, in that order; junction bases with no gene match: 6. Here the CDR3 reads CASSLESGGVGEQFF. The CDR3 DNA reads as TGCGCCAGCAGCTTGGAAAGCGGGGGGGTAGGTGAGCAGTTCTTC.

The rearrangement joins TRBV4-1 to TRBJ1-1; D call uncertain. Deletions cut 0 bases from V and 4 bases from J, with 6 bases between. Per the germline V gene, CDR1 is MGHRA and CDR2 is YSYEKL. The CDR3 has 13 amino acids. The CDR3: CASSQDVTTEAFF. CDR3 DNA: TGCGCCAGCAGCCAAGATGTAACCACTGAAGCTTTCTTT.

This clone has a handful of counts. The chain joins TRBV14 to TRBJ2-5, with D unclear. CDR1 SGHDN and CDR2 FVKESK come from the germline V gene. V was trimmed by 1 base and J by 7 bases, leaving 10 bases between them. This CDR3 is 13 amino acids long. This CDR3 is CASSQVPRGTQYF. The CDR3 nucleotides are TGTGCCAGCAGCCAAGTACCCAGAGGGACCCAGTACTTC.

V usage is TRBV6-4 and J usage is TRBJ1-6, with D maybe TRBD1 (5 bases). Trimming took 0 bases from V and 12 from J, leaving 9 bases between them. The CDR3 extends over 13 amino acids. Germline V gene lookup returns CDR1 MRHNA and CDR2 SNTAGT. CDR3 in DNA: TGTGCCAGCAGTGACTCTGCTGGACAACCCCTCCACTTT. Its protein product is CASSDSAGQPLHF.

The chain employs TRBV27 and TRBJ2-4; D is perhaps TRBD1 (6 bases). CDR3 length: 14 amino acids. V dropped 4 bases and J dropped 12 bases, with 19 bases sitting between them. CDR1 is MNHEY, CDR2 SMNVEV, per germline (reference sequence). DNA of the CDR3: TGTGCCAGCAGTTCCACAACCCAGGGGTTGGATCAGTACTTC. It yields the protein CASSSTTQGLDQYF.

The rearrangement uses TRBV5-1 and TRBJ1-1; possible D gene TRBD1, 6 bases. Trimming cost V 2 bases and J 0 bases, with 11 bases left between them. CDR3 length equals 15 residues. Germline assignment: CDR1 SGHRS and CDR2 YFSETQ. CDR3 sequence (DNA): TGCGCCAGCAGCTTTCAAACAGGGATGAACACTGAAGCTTTCTTT. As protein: CASSFQTGMNTEAFF.

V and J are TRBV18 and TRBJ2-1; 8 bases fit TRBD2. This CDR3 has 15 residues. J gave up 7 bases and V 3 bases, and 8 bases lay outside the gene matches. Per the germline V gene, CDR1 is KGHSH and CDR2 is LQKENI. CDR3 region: CASSPSGSGGNEQFF. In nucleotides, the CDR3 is TGTGCCAGCTCACCCAGCGGGAGTGGGGGGAATGAGCAGTTCTTC.

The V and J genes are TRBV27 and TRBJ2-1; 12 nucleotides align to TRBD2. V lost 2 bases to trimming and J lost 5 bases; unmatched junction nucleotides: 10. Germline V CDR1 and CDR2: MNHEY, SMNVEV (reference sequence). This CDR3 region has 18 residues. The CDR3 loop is CASSLSLAGGPRNNEQFF. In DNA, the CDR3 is TGTGCCAGCAGTTTAAGTCTAGCGGGAGGGCCGAGGAACAATGAGCAGTTCTTC.

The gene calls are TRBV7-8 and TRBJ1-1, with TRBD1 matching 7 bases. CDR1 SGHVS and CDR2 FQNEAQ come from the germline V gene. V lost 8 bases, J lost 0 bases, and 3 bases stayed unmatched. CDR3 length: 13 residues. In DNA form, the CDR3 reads TGTGCCAGCGGGGACAGCATGAACACTGAAGCTTTCTTT. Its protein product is CASGDSMNTEAFF.

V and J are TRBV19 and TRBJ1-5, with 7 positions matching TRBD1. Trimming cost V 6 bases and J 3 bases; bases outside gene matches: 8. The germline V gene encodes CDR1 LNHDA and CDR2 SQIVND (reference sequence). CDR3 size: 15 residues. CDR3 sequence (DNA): TGTGCCAGTAGGACAACAGGGGCAAACAATCAGCCCCAGCATTTT. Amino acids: CASRTTGANNQPQHF.

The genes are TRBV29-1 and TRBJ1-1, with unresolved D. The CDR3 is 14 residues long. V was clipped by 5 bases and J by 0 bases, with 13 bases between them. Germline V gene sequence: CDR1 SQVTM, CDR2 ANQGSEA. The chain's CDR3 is CSVPDGALNTEAFF. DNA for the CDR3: TGCAGCGTTCCTGACGGAGCGTTGAACACTGAAGCTTTCTTT.

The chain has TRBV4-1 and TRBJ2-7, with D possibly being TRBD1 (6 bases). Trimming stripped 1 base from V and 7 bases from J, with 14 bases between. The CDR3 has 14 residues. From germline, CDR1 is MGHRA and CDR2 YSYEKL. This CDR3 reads CASSQGTGTREQYF. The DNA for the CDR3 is TGCGCCAGCAGCCAAGGCACAGGGACACGGGAGCAGTACTTC.

The CDR3 nucleotides read TGTGCCTGGAGCGCGCGGGGCTTTTACACTGAAGCTTTCTTT. It is translated as CAWSARGFYTEAFF. V is TRBV30 and J is TRBJ1-1; a possible D gene is TRBD1 (5 bases). With 3 bases removed from V and 3 bases from J, the gap between germline ends came to 14 bases. The CDR3 is made up of 14 amino acids. Looked up from germline, CDR1 is GTSNPN and CDR2 is SVGIG (reference sequence).

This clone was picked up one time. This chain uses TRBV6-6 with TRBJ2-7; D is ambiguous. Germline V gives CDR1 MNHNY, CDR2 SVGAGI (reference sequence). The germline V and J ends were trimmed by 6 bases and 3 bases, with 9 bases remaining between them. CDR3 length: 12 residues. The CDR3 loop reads CASSPTDYEQYF. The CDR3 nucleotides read TGTGCCAGCAGCCCCACAGACTACGAGCAGTACTTC.

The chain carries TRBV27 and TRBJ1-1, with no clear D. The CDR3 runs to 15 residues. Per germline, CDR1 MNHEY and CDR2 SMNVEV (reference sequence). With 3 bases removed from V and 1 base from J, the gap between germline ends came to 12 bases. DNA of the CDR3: TGTGCCAGCAGTTTTACCCCACAGCGGAACACTGAAGCTTTCTTT. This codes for CASSFTPQRNTEAFF.

The CDR3 DNA reads as TGTGCCAGCAGCCAAGATCCCGGGACTAGCGGCGCAGATACGCAGTATTTT. Translated: CASSQDPGTSGADTQYF. The rearrangement uses TRBV4-2 and TRBJ2-3; 11 bases are shared with TRBD2. The length of the CDR3 is 17 residues. CDR1 is LGHNA, CDR2 YNFKEQ, per germline. V dropped 0 bases and J dropped 4; count of bases not matched to a gene: 6.